This paragraph covers one T cell receptor (beta chain) sequence. Synthetic templates analogous to TCR were spiked into all PCRs individually. Data came from immunoSEQ multiplex PCR; TCRdb stores just in-frame clones and leaves some out. Among 30,000 to 50,000 clones listed, about 89% were seen once. This record comes from a study of PD-L1 blockade in urothelial cancer. Turning to the study itself: At 3 weeks (second dose) and 6 weeks after starting treatment, blood was analyzed.

Trimming removed 6 bases from V and 2 bases from J, with 8 bases in between. The CDR3 totals 12 residues. Germline V lookup: CDR1 MNHEY, CDR2 SVGAGI. This clonotype was obtained from a man in his 60s with urothelial cancer. This chain links TRBV6-5 with TRBJ2-7, with TRBD2 as a possible D gene (5 bases). Sequencing used PBMCs, obtained around atezolizumab (anti-PD-L1) treatment. The CDR3 DNA sequence: TGTGCCAGCAGAGACGGGACCTACGAGCAGTACTTC. It encodes CASRDGTYEQYF.